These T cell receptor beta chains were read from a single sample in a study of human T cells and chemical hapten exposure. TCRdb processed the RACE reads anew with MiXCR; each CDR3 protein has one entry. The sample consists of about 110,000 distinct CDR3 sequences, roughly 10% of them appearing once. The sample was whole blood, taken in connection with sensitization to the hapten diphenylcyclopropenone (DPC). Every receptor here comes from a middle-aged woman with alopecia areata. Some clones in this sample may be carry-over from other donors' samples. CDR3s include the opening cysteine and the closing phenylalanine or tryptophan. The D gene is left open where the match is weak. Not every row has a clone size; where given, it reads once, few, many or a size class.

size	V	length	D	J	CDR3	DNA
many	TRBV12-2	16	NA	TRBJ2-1	CASRPIAGGRYNEQFF	TGTGCAAGTCGACCTATAGCGGGGGGCCGCTACAATGAGCAGTTCTTC
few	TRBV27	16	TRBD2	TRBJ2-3	CASSPRTSGGADTQYF	TGTGCCAGCAGTCCACGGACTAGCGGGGGGGCAGATACGCAGTATTTT
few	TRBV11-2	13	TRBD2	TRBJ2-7	CASSRDYPYEQYF	TGTGCCAGCAGCCGGGACTACCCCTACGAGCAGTACTTC
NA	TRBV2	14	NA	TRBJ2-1	CAISGTPEYNEQFF	TGTGCCATCTCCGGGACTCCTGAATACAATGAGCAGTTCTTC
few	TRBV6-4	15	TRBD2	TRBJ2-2	CASSDSAGGPGELFF	TGTGCCAGCAGTGACTCAGCGGGGGGGCCCGGGGAGCTGTTTTTT
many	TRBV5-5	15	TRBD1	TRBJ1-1	CASSSTGVVNTEAFF	TGTGCCAGCAGCTCTACAGGGGTCGTGAACACTGAAGCTTTCTTT
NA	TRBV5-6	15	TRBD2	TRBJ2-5	CASTLLAGAQETQYF	TGTGCCAGCACCCTACTAGCGGGGGCCCAAGAGACCCAGTACTTC
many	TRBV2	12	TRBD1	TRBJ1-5	CASRPTGGPQHF	TGTGCCAGCAGGCCGACAGGGGGGCCCCAGCATTTT
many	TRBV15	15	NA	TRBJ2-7	CATSRDRASQSVQYF	TGTGCCACCAGCAGAGATCGGGCTTCCCAATCCGTGCAGTACTTC
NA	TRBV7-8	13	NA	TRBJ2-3	CASSSYWSDTQYF	TGTGCCAGCAGCTCGTACTGGTCCGATACGCAGTATTTT
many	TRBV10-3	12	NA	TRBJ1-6	CAISRDNSPLHF	TGTGCCATCAGCAGGGATAATTCACCCCTCCACTTT